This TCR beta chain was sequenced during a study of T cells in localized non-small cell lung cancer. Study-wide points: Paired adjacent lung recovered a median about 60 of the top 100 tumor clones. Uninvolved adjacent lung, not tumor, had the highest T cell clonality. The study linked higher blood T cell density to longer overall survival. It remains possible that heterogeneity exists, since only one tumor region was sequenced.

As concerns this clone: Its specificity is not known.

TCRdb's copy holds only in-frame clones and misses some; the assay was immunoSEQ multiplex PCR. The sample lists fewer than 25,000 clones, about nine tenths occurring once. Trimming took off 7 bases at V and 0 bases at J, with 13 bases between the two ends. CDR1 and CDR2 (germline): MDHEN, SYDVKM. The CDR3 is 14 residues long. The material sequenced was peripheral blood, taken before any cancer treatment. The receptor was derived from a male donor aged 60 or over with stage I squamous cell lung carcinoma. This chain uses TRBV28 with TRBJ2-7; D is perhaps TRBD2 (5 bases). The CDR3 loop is CASTKSGDSYEQYF. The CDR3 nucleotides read TGTGCCAGCACCAAATCCGGGGACTCCTACGAGCAGTACTTC. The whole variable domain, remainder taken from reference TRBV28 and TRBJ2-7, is DVKVTQSSRYLVKRTGEKVFLECVQDMDHENMFWYRQDPGLGLRLIYFSYDVKMKEKGDIPEGYSVSREKKERFSLILESASTNQTSMYLCASTKSGDSYEQYFGPGTRLTVT.